These T cell receptor beta chains were read from a single sample in a study of beta chain features in type 1 diabetes. The protocol was immunoSEQ multiplex PCR, while the TCRdb copy is restricted to in-frame clones and leaves out a portion. The repertoire has 85,000 to 110,000 clones, around 30% of them found once; the top ten carry about 0.49%. Sequencing was performed on central memory CD4+ T cells from blood. The origin of the receptors is a woman aged 18-29 years with type 1 diabetes. CDR3s include the opening cysteine and the closing phenylalanine or tryptophan. Fields, in order: clone size, J gene, D gene, V gene, CDR3 DNA, CDR3 protein. The D gene is left open where the match is weak. Some rows mark clone size as missing; the rest say once, few, many or name a class of expanded clone.

>few|TRBJ2-5|TRBD2|TRBV6-5
TGTGCCAGCAGCCCTAGCGGGAGAAGGGAGACCCAGTACTTC
CASSPSGRRETQYF
>few|TRBJ2-7|NA|TRBV14
TGTGCCAGCAGCCAGGGGCACGAGCAGTACTTC
CASSQGHEQYF
>NA|TRBJ2-5|NA|TRBV5-1
TGCGCCAGCAGCTCAAGGACAGATCAAGAGACCCAGTACTTC
CASSSRTDQETQYF
>NA|TRBJ2-1|TRBD2|TRBV5-1
TGCGCCAGCAGCTTGGGACACCTAGCGGGAGGCCAGGGTGAGCAGTTCTTC
CASSLGHLAGGQGEQFF
>few|TRBJ2-5|NA|TRBV18
TGTGCCAGCTCACCTTCCCGGGAGACCCAGTACTTC
CASSPSRETQYF
>NA|TRBJ2-7|NA|TRBV27
TGTGCCAGCAGTAGGAACCAGGCTCTTTACGAGCAGTACTTC
CASSRNQALYEQYF
>few|TRBJ2-5|TRBD2|TRBV9
TGTGCCAGCAGCGTTACTAGCGGGTGGCAAGAGACCCAGTACTTC
CASSVTSGWQETQYF
>NA|TRBJ2-7|TRBD1|TRBV7-6
TGTGCCAGCAGTCGACAGGGCTACGAGCAGTACTTC
CASSRQGYEQYF
>NA|TRBJ2-5|NA|TRBV11-3
TGTGCCAGCAGTCGCGCCGGGGAGACCCAGTACTTC
CASSRAGETQYF
>NA|TRBJ2-3|TRBD2|TRBV7-2
TGTGCCAGCAGCAACCGACTAGCGGGAGATCGCACAGATACGCAGTATTTT
CASSNRLAGDRTDTQYF
>NA|TRBJ1-4|NA|TRBV6-4
TGTGCCAGCAGTGAGCGGCAGTTTAATGAAAAACTGTTTTTT
CASSERQFNEKLFF
>NA|TRBJ2-1|TRBD2|TRBV5-1
TGCGCCAGCAGCCCACGGGCTAGCGGTTACTTGAGCTCCTACAATGAGCAGTTCTTC
CASSPRASGYLSSYNEQFF
>few|TRBJ2-5|NA|TRBV30
TGTGCCTGGAGCCCCGGGGGGCCCAGAGAGACCCAGTACTTC
CAWSPGGPRETQYF
>NA|TRBJ2-1|NA|TRBV9
TGTGCCAGCAGCGTTTCGTGGGAGGGGGGGTACAATGAGCAGTTCTTC
CASSVSWEGGYNEQFF
>few|TRBJ1-2|NA|TRBV29-1
TGCAGCGCCGCCGGACAAGGAGTGAATGGCTACACCTTC
CSAAGQGVNGYTF